The T cell receptor beta chain described here comes from a study of sequential checkpoint blockade in melanoma. Turning to the study itself: TCRbeta immunosequencing was performed on DNA from more than 75 pretreatment melanoma tumor samples. Matched biopsies came pretreatment and at week 13 for about 24 patients.

Measured with immunoSEQ multiplex PCR; TCRdb has only the in-frame clones, and not every one. This table holds some 40,000 clones, around 32% found once. This sample's treatment: randomized to nivolumab then ipilimumab (arm A) or the reverse (arm B). This TCR derives from a human donor with melanoma. The input for sequencing was tumor tissue (inferred from file names), taken from a patient given nivolumab and ipilimumab in sequence.

The CDR3 DNA follows: TGCAGCGTTGGTTTGGGAGTGAATGAGCAGTTCTTC. Translation gives CSVGLGVNEQFF. The genes are TRBV29-1 and TRBJ2-1, with a possible D match to TRBD2 (5 bases). This CDR3 has 12 amino acids. Germline loops: CDR1 SQVTM, CDR2 ANQGSEA. V was cut by 4 bases and J by 7 bases, with 11 bases left in between.